This T cell receptor beta chain was identified in a study of blood T cell repertoires in COVID-19. Background on the study: Samples of COVID-19 (acute and convalescent) were obtained from the United States, Italy and Spain. T cells, B-cell-depleted T cells, or PBMCs provided the cDNA or gDNA that served as material.

As processed by the authors: Nucleated cell number was recorded as an estimate derived from reference gene primer amplification. Produced via immunoSEQ multiplex PCR; TCRdb's table is partial and in-frame only. V and J calls and clone size are given by that table; D and trimming were obtained from the DNA. Among about 78,000 clones, around nine tenths were seen once, and the ten largest hold around 4.5%. Germline V lookup: CDR1 GTSNPN, CDR2 SVGIG (reference sequence). This CDR3 region has 13 residues. Points on this clone: A junction boundary mismatches the germline segment, possibly from a read error.

The TCR sequence derives from a middle-aged man with active or convalescent COVID-19. The V call is TRBV30, the J call TRBJ1-2; no clear D. Input material: peripheral blood. The CDR3 bases are TGTGCCTGGTCTAGGAGCAGTTTTGGCGGGTTCCGTTTC. This translates into CAWSRSSFGGFRF.